These 15 T cell receptor beta chains were sequenced from one sample in a study of Ad26.COV2.S vaccination and SARS-CoV-2 variants. The data were produced by immunoSEQ multiplex PCR, yet TCRdb's version contains in-frame clones alone and is incomplete. The profile covers approximately 450,000 clones, with about 93% appearing a single time and about 12% taken by the ten largest. Sample treatment: around 19 received Ad26.COV2.S at low or high dose, single or two shots; 5 received placebo; per-sample allocation not given. Samples analyzed were those drawn on day 63 after the first vaccine or placebo injection. The sequencing used peripheral blood, collected in a trial of Ad26.COV2.S vaccine versus placebo. The source is a person between 18 and 65 years old who received the Ad26.COV2.S COVID-19 vaccine or a placebo.

V and J are TRBV3-1 (or the pseudogene TRBV3-2) and TRBJ2-7; tentative D call: TRBD1 (5 bases). The CDR3 is made up of 15 amino acids. CDR1 LGHDT and CDR2 YNNKEL come from the germline V gene (reference sequence). Trimming removed 0 bases from V and 2 bases from J, with 11 bases in between. The DNA for the CDR3 is TGTGCCAGCAGCCAAGATAAGGCAGGGACCTACGAGCAGTACTTC. This codes for CASSQDKAGTYEQYF.

The chain combines TRBV6-2 or TRBV6-3 with TRBJ2-1; weak D call: TRBD2 (5 bases). V was shortened by 2 bases and J by 7 bases, with 9 bases between the two germline ends. Germline CDR1 is MNHEY and CDR2 is SVGEGT. CDR3 size: 13 residues. Here the CDR3 DNA reads TGTGCCAGCAGTTACGCCTGGACTAATGAGCAGTTCTTC. This codes for CASSYAWTNEQFF.

The chain recombines TRBV7-9 with TRBJ2-7; TRBD1 or TRBD2 may be the D gene (6 bases each). This CDR3 has 18 residues. The germline gives CDR1 SEHNR, CDR2 FQNEAQ (reference sequence). Trimming took off 4 bases at V and 0 bases at J, with 22 bases between the two ends. The CDR3 loop is CASSSPQQGGLSSYEQYF. CDR3 DNA: TGTGCCAGCAGCTCCCCCCAACAAGGGGGGCTAAGCTCCTACGAGCAGTACTTC.

This chain uses TRBV7-9 with TRBJ1-1; 8 bases fit TRBD1. J was trimmed by 5 bases and V by 2 bases; bases with no gene match: 4. The CDR3 contains 14 residues. CDR1 is SEHNR, CDR2 FQNEAQ, per germline (reference sequence). Here the CDR3 DNA reads TGTGCCAGCAGCTTACAGGGGGCGCGTACTGAAGCTTTCTTT. Translation gives CASSLQGARTEAFF.

The chain employs TRBV30 and TRBJ2-6; TRBD1 aligns across 8 bases. Unmatched junction bases numbered 3, after V lost 0 bases and J lost 11 bases. This CDR3 spans 13 amino acids. CDR1 is GTSNPN, CDR2 SVGIG, per germline (reference sequence). CDR3 residues: CAWSVGQGYVLTF. CDR3 nucleotides: TGTGCCTGGAGTGTCGGACAGGGTTACGTCCTGACTTTC. Combining the CDR3 with reference TRBV30 and TRBJ2-6 gives the whole variable domain SQTIHQWPATLVQPVGSPLSLECTVEGTSNPNLYWYRQAAGRGLQLLFYSVGIGQISSEVPQNLSASRPQDRQFILSSKKLLLSDSGFYLCAWSVGQGYVLTFGAGSRLTVL.

The rearrangement uses TRBV6-6 and TRBJ1-1; 8 bases line up with TRBD1. This CDR3 is 17 amino acids long. With 5 bases clipped from V and 4 bases from J, the junction kept 15 bases outside the gene matches. Germline lookup yields CDR1 MNHNY and CDR2 SVGAGI (reference sequence). This CDR3 is CASSQYPGQATSTEAFF. The CDR3 nucleotides are TGTGCCAGCAGTCAGTACCCGGGACAGGCAACTAGCACTGAAGCTTTCTTT.

The V call is TRBV7-2, the J call TRBJ2-3, with TRBD2 matching 12 bases. There are 16 residues in the CDR3. V gave up 5 bases and J gave up 1 base; unmatched junction bases: 4. CDR1 and CDR2 (germline): SGHTA, FQGNSA. As DNA, the CDR3 is TGTGCCAGCAGCCTCAGACTAGCGGGAGGCACAGATACGCAGTATTTT. The encoded protein is CASSLRLAGGTDTQYF. Supplemented by reference TRBV7-2 and TRBJ2-3, the full variable domain reads GAGVSQSPSNKVTEKGKDVELRCDPISGHTALYWYRQSLGQGLEFLIYFQGNSAPDKSGLPSDRFSAERTGGSVSTLTIQRTQQEDSAVYLCASSLRLAGGTDTQYFGPGTRLTVL.

The V call is TRBV10-3, the J call TRBJ1-1; D is ambiguous. V shed 1 base and J shed 11 bases, with 14 bases lying between them. The CDR3 is 13 residues long. In germline, CDR1 is ENHRY, CDR2 SYGVKD. The CDR3 region has the DNA TGTGCCATCAGTGAGTTACCCAACGAAGAGGCTTTCTTT. Its translation is CAISELPNEEAFF.

CDR3 bases: TGTGCCAGCAGCAGAGGACAGGGGGAAGAGACCCAGTACTTC. Encoded protein: CASSRGQGEETQYF. The V gene is TRBV5-5, the J gene TRBJ2-5, with 10 bases aligning to TRBD1. The V and J ends lost 4 bases and 3 bases, in that order; junction bases with no gene match: 3. The length of the CDR3 is 14 residues. From germline, CDR1 is SGHKS and CDR2 YYEKEE (reference sequence).

This chain links TRBV6-1 with TRBJ2-3, with D unresolved. CDR3 length: 15 amino acids. The ends were cut back, 0 bases at V and 4 bases at J, with 11 bases in the middle. Germline assignment: CDR1 MNHNS and CDR2 SASEGT. CDR3: CASSEAGKYPDTQYF. For the CDR3, the DNA is TGTGCCAGCAGTGAAGCTGGGAAATACCCAGATACGCAGTATTTT.

This clone was detected once. The chain combines TRBV11-2 with TRBJ2-7; D gene ambiguous. This CDR3 is built from 13 residues. V lost 3 bases and J 6 bases, leaving 12 bases between the germline ends. Germline V gives CDR1 SGHAT, CDR2 FQNNGV. The CDR3: CASSLVRRSEQYF. CDR3 nucleotide sequence: TGTGCCAGCAGCTTGGTTAGGCGGAGCGAGCAGTACTTC.

V usage is TRBV7-9 and J usage is TRBJ2-7, with TRBD2 matching 8 bases. Trimming at V came to 0 bases and at J to 3 bases, leaving 4 bases not matched to a gene. Looked up from germline, CDR1 is SEHNR and CDR2 is FQNEAQ (reference sequence). The CDR3 totals 15 residues. In nucleotides, the CDR3 is TGTGCCAGCAGCTTAGCCGGGACTAGGGGCTACGAGCAGTACTTC. The encoded protein is CASSLAGTRGYEQYF.

This clone is a singleton in its sample. The rearrangement links TRBV30 to TRBJ2-2; the D is unclear. This CDR3 has 13 amino acids. V was clipped by 3 bases and J by 2 bases, with 7 bases between them. The germline gives CDR1 GTSNPN, CDR2 SVGIG (reference sequence). CDR3 loop: CAWRDPNTGELFF. The CDR3 bases are TGTGCCTGGAGGGACCCAAACACCGGGGAGCTGTTTTTT.

The chain uses TRBV7-3 and TRBJ1-1; possibly TRBD1 for D (5 bases). CDR1 SGHTA and CDR2 FQGTGA come from the germline V gene. CDR3 length: 13 residues. V gave up 5 bases and J gave up 1 base, with 8 bases separating them. The CDR3 spells CASSEGSNTEAFF. The CDR3 nucleotides read TGTGCCAGCAGCGAGGGGTCGAACACTGAAGCTTTCTTT.

This clone turned up a few times. The CDR3 DNA follows: TGCGCCAGCAGCTTGATTCCGGGAGAGGAGACCCAGTACTTC. Its protein product is CASSLIPGEETQYF. The chain uses TRBV5-1 and TRBJ2-5, with D perhaps matching TRBD2 (6 bases). The germline CDR1 and CDR2 sequences are SGHRS and YFSETQ. V was cut by 1 base and J by 5 bases, with 12 bases left in between. The length of the CDR3 is 14 residues.